This T cell receptor beta chain appears in the sequencing data of a study of Graves' ophthalmopathy and Graves' hyperthyroidism. Study conclusions and caveats: As the model predicted ophthalmopathy progression, it achieved a sensitivity of just over 70% and a specificity of about 72%. Ophthalmopathy cases were distinguished from stable hyperthyroidism by a 13-signature model, reaching roughly 90% sensitivity and about 80% specificity.

The germline CDR1 and CDR2 sequences are SGHRS and YFSETQ. The CDR3 has 15 residues. The ends were cut back, 4 bases at V and 3 bases at J, with 16 bases in the middle. This clonotype was counted a few times. The antigen remains unidentified. Investigators amplified TCR beta CDR3 regions from RNA transcripts. In the first round, RT-PCR was carried out with HTBI primers, and a multiplex PCR formed the second round. One entry per CDR3 protein, called by TCRdb with MiXCR from the multiplex PCR reads. This sample carries 200,000 to 300,000 distinct CDR3 sequences, around 45% of them seen once, and the ten largest clones take approximately 44%.

Sequenced: peripheral blood. V usage is TRBV5-1 and J usage is TRBJ1-2, with unresolved D. The receptor was derived from an adult man with Graves' ophthalmopathy. CDR3 in DNA: TGCGCCAGCAGCCCCCCGGACGGGGAGTACTATGGCTACACCTTC. Amino acids: CASSPPDGEYYGYTF.